These 17 T cell receptor beta chains share one sample of origin, sequenced in a study of T cells in women clearing cervical HPV infection. TCRdb's copy holds only in-frame clones and misses some; the assay was immunoSEQ multiplex PCR. The sample has 25,000 to 35,000 clones, and its top ten clones hold roughly 18%. Specimen: blood buffy coat. All receptors derive from a woman between 18 and 70 years old with a cervical HPV16 infection that either progressed to CIN3+ or cleared (not recorded which).

Note on this clone: The CDR3 end is not reached by the read, which stops 3 residues before it; the germline J gene fills it in. The same CDR3 arises from other DNA sequences in this sample as well. This chain connects TRBV5-6 to TRBJ2-7; D might be TRBD1 (6 bases). The germline gives CDR1 SGHDT, CDR2 YYEEEE. Trimming took 0 bases from V and 2 from J, leaving 12 bases between them. The CDR3 length is 15 residues. CDR3 protein: CASSLVVQGAYEQYF. The DNA read from the CDR3 is TGTGCCAGCAGCTTGGTTGTACAGGGTGCCTACGAG.

Comment on this clone: Read sequence stops 3 residues before the CDR3 end, and the germline J gene provides the missing end. This chain connects TRBV19 to TRBJ1-5; TRBD1 might be the D (6 bases). The CDR3 is 15 amino acids. The germline V and J ends were trimmed by 3 bases and 7 bases, with 16 bases remaining between them. Germline V gives CDR1 LNHDA, CDR2 SQIVND (reference sequence). The CDR3 here is CASSMGDRRGQPQHF. The DNA read from the CDR3 is TGTGCCAGTAGTATGGGTGACAGGAGGGGCCAGCCC.

A remark on this clone: The read ends 3 residues shy of where the CDR3 ends; the end is completed using the germline J gene. The chain is built from TRBV7-2 and TRBJ2-4; tentatively, D is TRBD2 (7 bases). From germline, CDR1 is SGHTA and CDR2 FQGNSA. CDR3 length: 15 amino acids. The CDR3 region is CASSLVTGAGETQYF. Partial CDR3 DNA: TGTGCCAGCAGCTTAGTTACGGGGGCGGGGGAGACT.

A remark on this clone: The read stops 3 residues short of the end of the CDR3; the missing end is completed from the germline J gene. V gene TRBV5-1 combines with J gene TRBJ2-5; 8 bases match TRBD1. The germline V gene has CDR1 SGHRS and CDR2 YFSETQ. J gave up 5 bases and V 4 bases, and 7 bases lay outside the gene matches. This CDR3 has 14 residues. The sequenced part of the CDR3 DNA is TGCGCCAGCAGCCCAGGACAGGGTGCGGAGACC. This gives the protein CASSPGQGAET. From start to end, the CDR3 is CASSPGQGAETQYF. Variable domain in full (rest from reference TRBV5-1 and TRBJ2-5): KAGVTQTPRYLIKTRGQQVTLSCSPISGHRSVSWYQQTPGQGLQFLFEYFSETQRNKGNFPGRFSGRQFSNSRSEMNVSTLELGDSALYLCASSPGQGAETQYFGPGTRLLVL.

On this clone: The read ends 3 residues early relative to the CDR3; the germline J gene fills the gap. The chain links TRBV30 to TRBJ1-2; weak D call: TRBD1 (6 bases). The germline V gene has CDR1 GTSNPN and CDR2 SVGIG (reference sequence). V dropped 3 bases and J dropped 3 bases, with 14 bases sitting between them. This CDR3 has 14 amino acids. The sequenced CDR3 bases are TGTGCCTGGAGCCTAGGGGGGGACTACTATGGC. Residues: CAWSLGGDYYG. The CDR3 in full is CAWSLGGDYYGYTF.

Details on this clone: Read sequence stops 3 residues before the CDR3 end, and the germline J gene provides the missing end. This rearrangement joins TRBV20-1 to TRBJ2-1; D is tentatively TRBD1 or TRBD2 (7 bases each). The V and J ends lost 6 bases and 1 base respectively, with 16 bases between them. CDR3 length: 15 residues. Per the germline V gene, CDR1 is DFQATT and CDR2 is SNEGSKA (reference sequence). Incomplete CDR3 DNA: TGCAGTGCGGGGGACAGCGGGATGTCCTACAATGAG. Translated, it gives CSAGDSGMSYNE. In full, the CDR3 reads CSAGDSGMSYNEQFF.

Remarks on this clone: From the germline J gene comes the end of the CDR3, since the read stops 3 residues before it. V usage is TRBV20-1 and J usage is TRBJ2-5, with 12 bases fitting TRBD2. The length of the CDR3 is 14 residues. Losses at the gene ends were 5 bases for V and 4 bases for J; bases not matched to a gene: 5. Germline V gene sequence: CDR1 DFQATT, CDR2 SNEGSKA (reference sequence). The CDR3 DNA, read in part, is TGCAGTGCTCAACTAGCGGGGGGTGCAGAGACC. Its translation: CSAQLAGGAET. In full, the CDR3 reads CSAQLAGGAETQYF.

Points on this clone: Sequence at one end of the junction differs from germline and may be a read error. The read ends 3 residues shy of where the CDR3 ends; the end is completed using the germline J gene. This CDR3 is also generated by other DNA sequences in the sample. The chain couples TRBV7-8 to TRBJ1-3; D uncertain. The CDR3 contains 17 residues. Per the germline V gene, CDR1 is SGHVS and CDR2 is FQNEAQ. The sequenced CDR3 bases are TGTGCCAGCAGCTTTTCTCTGGCGGGTAGCTCTGGAAACACG. Amino acid sequence: CASSFSLAGSSGNT. The whole CDR3 protein reads CASSFSLAGSSGNTIYF.

Regarding this clone: Sequencing ends 3 residues short of the CDR3 end; the germline J gene provides the rest. V is TRBV7-8 and J is TRBJ2-1, with 9 bases fitting TRBD1. CDR1 SGHVS and CDR2 FQNEAQ come from the germline V gene. The CDR3 has 15 residues. V shed 0 bases and J 7 bases; nucleotides not matched to a gene: 4. Here the CDR3 reads CASSLAADRGNEQFF. Incomplete CDR3 DNA: TGTGCCAGCAGCTTAGCTGCGGACAGGGGAAATGAG. The whole variable domain, filled in from reference TRBV7-8 and TRBJ2-1, reads GAGVSQSPRYKVAKRGQDVALRCDPISGHVSLFWYQQALGQGPEFLTYFQNEAQLDKSGLPSDRFFAERPEGSVSTLKIQRTQQEDSAVYLCASSLAADRGNEQFFGPGTRLTVL.

Worth noting for this clone: Read sequence stops 3 residues before the CDR3 end, and the germline J gene provides the missing end. The rearrangement uses TRBV28 and TRBJ2-5, with D unclear. V was pared by 5 bases and J by 5 bases, with 12 bases between. This CDR3 is 13 amino acids long. The germline gives CDR1 MDHEN, CDR2 SYDVKM. Incomplete CDR3 DNA: TGTGCCAGCAGTCCCCCCGAGAGCGAGACC. It specifies CASSPPESET. The whole CDR3 protein is CASSPPESETQYF.

On this clone itself: With the read ending 3 residues before the CDR3 end, the germline J gene is used to fill in that end. V usage is TRBV7-3 and J usage is TRBJ2-6, with 10 bases aligning to TRBD1. This CDR3 region has 13 residues. The V segment lost 5 bases and the J segment 12 bases; nucleotides outside the gene matches: 4. CDR1 is SGHTA and CDR2 is FQGTGA in the germline V gene. CDR3 residues: CASSPTGGVVLTF. Incomplete CDR3 DNA: TGTGCCAGCAGCCCGACAGGGGGCGTCGTC.

Comment on this clone: An end of the junction differs from the germline gene, which may be a read error. The DNA read from the CDR3 is TGTGCCAGTAGTTTAGACAGGGTTCGCAATCAGCCC. Translating gives CASSLDRVRNQP. The whole CDR3 is CASSLDRVRNQPQHF. The genes are TRBV19 and TRBJ1-5; 7 bases map to TRBD1. From the germline J gene comes the end of the CDR3, since the read stops 3 residues before it. CDR1 and CDR2 from the germline V gene are LNHDA and SQIVND (reference sequence). The CDR3 is made up of 15 amino acids. The full variable domain, with the rest looked up from reference TRBV19 and TRBJ1-5, is DGGITQSPKYLFRKEGQNVTLSCEQNLNHDAMYWYRQDPGQGLRLIYYSQIVNDFQKGDIAEGYSVSREKKESFPLTVTSAQKNPTAFYLCASSLDRVRNQPQHFGDGTRLSIL.

Of note for this clone: The sequence runs out 3 residues before the end of the CDR3; the remainder is reconstructed from the germline J gene. The chain joins TRBV6-2 or TRBV6-3 to TRBJ2-2; D gene uncertain. CDR1 MNHEY and CDR2 SVGEGT come from the germline V gene. There are 15 residues in the CDR3. The sequenced part of the CDR3 DNA is TGTGCCAGCAAAGTCCATGGGCTCGGTAATGAAAAG. Residues: CASKVHGLGNEK. The whole CDR3 is CASKVHGLGNEKLFF.

As for this clone: The CDR3 goes on 3 residues after the read ends, and that part is filled in from the germline J gene. This chain joins TRBV19 and TRBJ2-2; tentative D call: TRBD1 (5 bases). The CDR3 sequence is 19 residues long. CDR1 is LNHDA, CDR2 SQIVND, per germline (reference sequence). Incomplete CDR3 DNA: TGTGCCAGTAGTATGCGACAGCAGTACGAGAGCTCCTATAATTCACCG. Its protein product is CASSMRQQYESSYNSP. The whole CDR3 sequence reads CASSMRQQYESSYNSPLFF.

A remark on this clone: From the germline J gene comes the end of the CDR3, since the read stops 3 residues before it. The gene calls are TRBV6-2 or TRBV6-3 and TRBJ2-2; 8 nucleotides match TRBD1. Germline-derived CDR1 and CDR2 are MNHEY and SVGEGT. The CDR3 loop spans 16 amino acids. Unmatched junction bases numbered 17, after V lost 11 bases and J lost 6 bases. The CDR3: CASSQTGTGESGELFF. The sequenced part of the CDR3 DNA is TGTGCCTCATCTCAGACCGGGACAGGAGAGTCCGGGGAG.

About this clone itself: The read gets to within 3 residues of the CDR3 end, and the germline J gene fills in the rest. This chain connects TRBV5-6 to TRBJ1-1; TRBD1 agrees at 9 bases. CDR1 and CDR2 from the germline V gene are SGHDT and YYEEEE. The CDR3 runs 14 residues. CDR3 bases read: TGTGCCAGCACCGGACAGGGGAAGGGTGGAAGG. It codes for CASTGQGKGGR. The full CDR3 sequence reads CASTGQGKGGRAFF.

Concerning this clone itself: The observed sequence ends 3 residues before the CDR3 terminus, with the missing tail filled in from the germline J gene. The V and J genes are TRBV6-1 and TRBJ2-7; 7 bases fit TRBD2. Germline V gene sequence: CDR1 MNHNS, CDR2 SASEGT. The junction had 6 bases not matched to a gene; V was cut back by 0 bases and J by 4 bases. The CDR3 has 15 amino acids. The CDR3 spells CASSEAWGGSYEQYF. CDR3 bases read: TGTGCCAGCAGTGAAGCGTGGGGGGGAAGTTACGAG.